This TCR beta chain was identified during a study of regulatory T cells in long-lasting Graves disease. For the study at large: The term persistent Graves' disease signified upward of 5 years on antithyroid drugs with positive TSH receptor antibodies.

On this clonotype: The antigen remains undetermined.

Arm-PCR of CDR3 regions and iRepertoire HTBI primers were the basis on which TCR beta libraries were built. MiXCR, applied by TCRdb to the multiplex PCR reads, yields one record per CDR3 protein. The table includes about 300,000 distinct CDR3 sequences, roughly a fifth detected once. V shed 1 base and J shed 2 bases, with 15 bases lying between them. From germline, CDR1 is MGHRA and CDR2 YSYEKL. The CDR3 extends over 17 amino acids. Study-level points and caveats: It was in persistent disease that TRBV28, TRBJ1-2 and TRBJ2-5 were favored. TCR diversity in persistent Graves' patients was below that of newly diagnosed ones.

The time point here: persistent/refractory GD, antithyroid drugs over 5 years with positive TRAb. PBMC-derived RNA was used for the TCR library. EDTA tubes held roughly 9 milliliters of peripheral blood from each patient. The chain joins TRBV4-1 to TRBJ2-1; tentatively, D is TRBD2 (7 bases). This receptor was obtained from a female donor with Graves disease. The sequencing here drew on peripheral blood mononuclear cells (PBMCs), taken when the disease was refractory, from a patient treated with antithyroid drugs. Written as DNA, the CDR3 is TGCGCCAGCAGCCAAGTGGGGGGGCGCAACACCTACAATGAGCAGTTCTTC. This gives the protein CASSQVGGRNTYNEQFF.